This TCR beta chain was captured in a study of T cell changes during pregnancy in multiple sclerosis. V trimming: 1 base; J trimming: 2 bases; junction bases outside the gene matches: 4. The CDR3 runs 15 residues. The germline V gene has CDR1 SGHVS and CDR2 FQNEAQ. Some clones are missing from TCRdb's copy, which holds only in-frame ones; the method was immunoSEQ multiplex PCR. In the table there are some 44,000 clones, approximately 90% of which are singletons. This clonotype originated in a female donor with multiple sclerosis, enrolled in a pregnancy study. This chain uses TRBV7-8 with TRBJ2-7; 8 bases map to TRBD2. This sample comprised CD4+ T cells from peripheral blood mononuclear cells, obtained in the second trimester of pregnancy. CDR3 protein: CASSLGRAGAYEQYF. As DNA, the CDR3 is TGTGCCAGCAGCTTAGGCCGAGCGGGAGCCTACGAGCAGTACTTC.